The following is a TCR beta chain sequence with its context. Its cognate antigen is unknown. Sequenced by immunoSEQ multiplex PCR; TCRdb stores in-frame clones only, minus some. The repertoire includes roughly 200,000 clones, just over 90% of them detected once, and over 1.5% sits in the top ten. The sample originates from a study of T cell responses to AZD1222 COVID-19 vaccine. General study points: An increase in Spike-specific TCR breadth and depth was observed after two AZD1222 doses. Donor demographics were predominantly white British with a female majority; clonal diversity may be underestimated. Unmutated variant regions are reportedly targeted by nearly half of spike-specific TCRs. Baseline testing showed seropositivity in only five or six AZD1222 recipients.

CDR3 length: 15 amino acids. The germline V gene has CDR1 MNHEY and CDR2 SVGAGI. With 6 bases removed from V and 0 bases from J, the gap between germline ends came to 14 bases. Sequences were derived from peripheral blood, sampled 28 days after the second AZD1222 dose. The sequence derives from an adult who received the AZD1222 COVID-19 vaccine. V is TRBV6-5 and J is TRBJ1-2; D ambiguous. CDR3 bases: TGTGCCAGCAGGTTTCTAACGGGCCCTAACTATGGCTACACCTTC. Its translation is CASRFLTGPNYGYTF.